The next 31 T cell receptor beta chains were all read from a single sample in a study of early stage breast cancer tumors. Measured with immunoSEQ multiplex PCR; TCRdb has only the in-frame clones, and not every one. This sample carries tens of thousands of clones, 55% to 75% of them seen once, and the ten largest clones take roughly 33%. Sequencing was carried out using blood. These TCRs come from a person in their fifties with breast cancer.

V usage is TRBV18 and J usage is TRBJ1-2, with no clear D. The germline V and J ends were trimmed by 6 bases and 7 bases, with 12 bases remaining between them. This CDR3 has 12 amino acids. Looked up from germline, CDR1 is KGHSH and CDR2 is LQKENI. The DNA of the CDR3 is TGTGCCAGCTCCGAGACGGGCGCTGGCTACACCTTC. It yields the protein CASSETGAGYTF. The entire variable domain, with the rest obtained from reference TRBV18 and TRBJ1-2, is as follows: NAGVMQNPRHLVRRRGQEARLRCSPMKGHSHVYWYRQLPEEGLKFMVYLQKENIIDESGMPKERFSAEFPKEGPSILRIQQVVRGDSAAYFCASSETGAGYTFGSGTRLTVV.

V usage is TRBV6-5 and J usage is TRBJ1-2; TRBD1 matches at 10 bases. V trimming: 7 bases; J trimming: 6 bases; junction bases outside the gene matches: 8. The CDR3 is 14 amino acids. Germline V gene sequence: CDR1 MNHEY, CDR2 SVGAGI. The CDR3 spells CASTSLGTGDGYTF. CDR3 DNA: TGTGCCAGCACCTCCCTTGGGACAGGGGATGGCTACACCTTC.

This chain joins TRBV27 and TRBJ1-1; 10 nucleotides agree with TRBD1. V lost 6 bases and J lost 5; bases outside the gene matches: 0. CDR1 is MNHEY, CDR2 SMNVEV, per germline (reference sequence). The CDR3 spans 12 residues. The DNA for the CDR3 is TGTGCCAGCAGGGACAGGGGGACTGAAGCTTTCTTT. This translates into CASRDRGTEAFF.

This CDR3 reads CASSLGRGSHQPQHF. CDR3 DNA sequence: TGTGCCAGCAGCTTAGGTCGAGGGAGCCATCAGCCCCAGCATTTT. The V and J genes are TRBV11-2 and TRBJ1-5; D call uncertain. Germline CDR1 reads SGHAT; CDR2 reads FQNNGV. CDR3 length: 15 residues. The V end lost 1 base, the J end lost 5 bases, and 12 bases lay between the germline ends.

The rearrangement joins TRBV27 to TRBJ2-7, with D hard to call. V lost 7 bases and J lost 3, with 13 bases in between. The CDR3 extends over 13 amino acids. The germline V gene has CDR1 MNHEY and CDR2 SMNVEV (reference sequence). CDR3 residues: CASTERAFYEQYF. In DNA, the CDR3 is TGTGCCAGCACTGAAAGGGCCTTCTACGAGCAGTACTTC.

The chain employs TRBV7-8 and TRBJ2-2; 9 nucleotides match TRBD2. Germline CDR1 is SGHVS and CDR2 is FQNEAQ. The CDR3 runs 14 residues. J gave up 4 bases and V 5 bases, and 2 bases lay outside the gene matches. CDR3 region: CASSRAGGTGELFF. The CDR3 bases are TGTGCCAGCAGCCGAGCGGGGGGCACCGGGGAGCTGTTTTTT. Complete variable domain (other parts from reference TRBV7-8 and TRBJ2-2): GAGVSQSPRYKVAKRGQDVALRCDPISGHVSLFWYQQALGQGPEFLTYFQNEAQLDKSGLPSDRFFAERPEGSVSTLKIQRTQQEDSAVYLCASSRAGGTGELFFGEGSRLTVL.

This chain uses TRBV5-1 with TRBJ1-2; 8 bases fit TRBD1. The CDR3 covers 16 residues. The V segment lost 6 bases and the J segment 4 bases; nucleotides outside the gene matches: 14. CDR1 is SGHRS, CDR2 YFSETQ, per germline. The CDR3: CASTRDRGGLSYGYTF. The DNA of the CDR3 is TGCGCCAGCACAAGAGACAGGGGAGGTCTAAGCTATGGCTACACCTTC.

This clone was counted only a few times. This chain joins TRBV4-3 and TRBJ2-3; 14 bases are a match to TRBD2. Per the germline V gene, CDR1 is LGHNA and CDR2 is YSLEER. The junction had 4 bases not matched to a gene; V was cut back by 0 bases and J by 5 bases. CDR3 size: 17 residues. The CDR3 reads CASSQENGLAGGDTQYF. The CDR3 nucleotides are TGCGCCAGCAGCCAAGAGAATGGACTAGCGGGAGGAGATACGCAGTATTTT.

This clone was seen a single time. This rearrangement joins TRBV6-6 to TRBJ2-3, with 8 bases that match TRBD1. Germline V gene lookup returns CDR1 MNHNY and CDR2 SVGAGI (reference sequence). V lost 6 bases and J lost 4; bases outside the gene matches: 9. This CDR3 is 15 amino acids long. The CDR3 DNA sequence: TGTGCCAGCAGCAAGGACAGGGTTATTGCAGATACGCAGTATTTT. Protein: CASSKDRVIADTQYF.

V usage is TRBV7-2 and J usage is TRBJ1-4, with unresolved D. The CDR3 spans 13 residues. Germline V gene sequence: CDR1 SGHTA, CDR2 FQGNSA. V lost 5 bases, J lost 0 bases, and 4 bases lay in between. The CDR3 DNA reads TGTGCCAGCAGCCCGGCAACTAATGAAAAACTGTTTTTT. This codes for CASSPATNEKLFF.

The chain links TRBV27 to TRBJ1-2, with D uncertain. Germline V lookup: CDR1 MNHEY, CDR2 SMNVEV (reference sequence). V lost 2 bases to trimming and J lost 8 bases, with 21 bases between them. The CDR3 loop spans 16 amino acids. This chain's CDR3 is CASSLRPLSGRNGYTF. The CDR3 DNA follows: TGTGCCAGCAGTTTAAGGCCCCTTTCGGGGAGGAACGGCTACACCTTC.

This clone was counted only a few times. The chain couples TRBV6-1 to TRBJ2-7; D might be TRBD1 (5 bases). V lost 2 bases to trimming and J lost 3 bases, with 8 bases between them. The CDR3 consists of 13 residues. CDR1 MNHNS and CDR2 SASEGT come from the germline V gene. CDR3: CASSEWQGYEQYF. The CDR3 region has the DNA TGTGCCAGCAGTGAATGGCAGGGCTACGAGCAGTACTTC.

This sequence joins TRBV11-1 and TRBJ2-5; D gene unclear. The end of the DNA fits TRBJ2-7 better, so the J call may be wrong. CDR1 SGHAT and CDR2 FQDESV come from the germline V gene (reference sequence). The CDR3 covers 14 residues. CDR3: CASSFAVGGYEQYF. As DNA, the CDR3 is TGTGCCAGCAGCTTCGCCGTGGGTGGCTACGAGCAGTACTTC.

This clone was seen more than once but under ten times. This sequence joins TRBV7-9 and TRBJ2-7; D is possibly TRBD2 (5 bases). This CDR3 comprises 14 residues. Trimming stripped 1 base from V and 2 bases from J, with 9 bases between. The germline V gene encodes CDR1 SEHNR and CDR2 FQNEAQ (reference sequence). CDR3 region: CASSLGLGAYEQYF. The DNA for the CDR3 is TGTGCCAGCAGCTTAGGTCTGGGAGCCTACGAGCAGTACTTC.

The CDR3 coding sequence is TGTGCCAGTAGTATGTGGACTCAAAACACCGGGGAGCTGTTTTTT. Its protein is CASSMWTQNTGELFF. The V call is TRBV19, the J call TRBJ2-2; D perhaps matches TRBD2 (5 bases). Trimming shortened V by 3 bases and J by 2 bases, and 10 bases separated the two germline ends. Per germline, CDR1 LNHDA and CDR2 SQIVND (reference sequence). The CDR3 loop spans 15 amino acids.

V usage is TRBV7-9 and J usage is TRBJ1-4; 9 nucleotides align to TRBD1. V lost 4 bases and J lost 5; bases outside the gene matches: 5. The CDR3 totals 15 residues. CDR1 is SEHNR and CDR2 is FQNEAQ in the germline V gene (reference sequence). The CDR3 reads CASSSGQGKNEKLFF. CDR3 DNA sequence: TGTGCCAGCAGCTCCGGACAGGGGAAGAATGAAAAACTGTTTTTT.

The chain uses TRBV7-9 and TRBJ2-7; 9 nucleotides agree with TRBD2. The CDR3 runs to 14 residues. V was clipped by 3 bases and J by 5 bases; unmatched bases: 5. Germline V gene lookup returns CDR1 SEHNR and CDR2 FQNEAQ (reference sequence). CDR3 amino acids: CASSLGGRDHEQYF. CDR3 nucleotides: TGTGCCAGCAGCTTGGGCGGGAGGGACCACGAGCAGTACTTC. The complete variable domain, with remaining parts taken from reference TRBV7-9 and TRBJ2-7, reads DTGVSQNPRHKITKRGQNVTFRCDPISEHNRLYWYRQTLGQGPEFLTYFQNEAQLEKSRLLSDRFSAERPKGSFSTLEIQRTEQGDSAMYLCASSLGGRDHEQYFGPGTRLTVT.

This clone was counted a few times. This chain uses TRBV5-1 with TRBJ1-1, with D maybe TRBD1 (6 bases). This CDR3 has 13 amino acids. Germline V gene sequence: CDR1 SGHRS, CDR2 YFSETQ. Trimming took 8 bases from V and 2 from J, leaving 13 bases between them. The CDR3, as DNA: TGCGCCAGTCTGGGGGGCCAAAACACTGAAGCTTTCTTT. Translated, it gives CASLGGQNTEAFF.

The chain couples TRBV9 to TRBJ2-7; 10 positions match TRBD2. Per the germline V gene, CDR1 is SGDLS and CDR2 is YYNGEE. This CDR3 contains 15 residues. V trimming: 2 bases; J trimming: 5 bases; junction bases outside the gene matches: 7. CDR3 DNA: TGTGCCAGCAGCGTTCTGGCTAGCGGGAGCAACGAGCAGTACTTC. Translation: CASSVLASGSNEQYF.

This clone has more than one count but fewer than ten. This chain joins TRBV20-1 and TRBJ2-7; D gene uncertain. Germline V gene lookup returns CDR1 DFQATT and CDR2 SNEGSKA (reference sequence). This CDR3 is built from 11 residues. With 3 bases removed from V and 4 bases from J, the gap between germline ends came to 7 bases. The CDR3 protein is CSASRNYEQYF. Here the CDR3 DNA reads TGCAGTGCTAGTCGGAATTACGAGCAGTACTTC.

This chain connects TRBV6-4 to TRBJ1-2; TRBD1 matches at 8 bases. The CDR3 extends over 15 amino acids. Germline values: CDR1 MRHNA, CDR2 SNTAGT. V was clipped by 2 bases and J by 3 bases; unmatched bases: 5. The CDR3 coding sequence is TGTGCCAGCAGTGACCGGGACAGGCTATACTATGGCTACACCTTC. Residues: CASSDRDRLYYGYTF.

The V call is TRBV5-1, the J call TRBJ1-2; 12 nucleotides agree with TRBD1. Germline V gives CDR1 SGHRS, CDR2 YFSETQ. Trimming cost V 4 bases and J 8 bases; bases outside gene matches: 9. This CDR3 contains 15 residues. CDR3 loop: CASSTAGTGGEGYTF. The CDR3 DNA reads as TGCGCCAGCAGCACCGCCGGGACAGGGGGCGAGGGCTACACCTTC. Looking up the rest from reference TRBV5-1 and TRBJ1-2 gives the full variable domain: KAGVTQTPRYLIKTRGQQVTLSCSPISGHRSVSWYQQTPGQGLQFLFEYFSETQRNKGNFPGRFSGRQFSNSRSEMNVSTLELGDSALYLCASSTAGTGGEGYTFGSGTRLTVV.

In the case of this clone: As the CDR3 is not closed by the conserved phenylalanine or tryptophan, this likely results from a read error. Because the CDR3's place on the DNA is in doubt, the DNA is left out and the CDR3 is given as listed by TCRdb. The chain joins TRBV5-3 to TRBJ1-2; the listed D gene, TRBD1, was not tested against the DNA. TRBV5-3 is flagged as an ORF with uncertain function. Inclusive of both ends, the CDR3 amounts to 17 amino acids. The CDR3 reads CARSSSGTQRPVLWLPR.

The rearrangement uses TRBV29-1 and TRBJ1-5, with a tentative D call TRBD1 (5 bases). V gave up 6 bases and J gave up 3 bases, with 12 bases separating them. The germline V gene encodes CDR1 SQVTM and CDR2 ANQGSEA. The length of the CDR3 is 13 residues. The DNA of the CDR3 is TGCAGCGTGGGGGACGGTTTCAATCAGCCCCAGCATTTT. It is translated as CSVGDGFNQPQHF.

This chain uses TRBV5-6 with TRBJ2-5; D might be TRBD1 or TRBD2, each matching 6 bases. Trimming removed 4 bases at V and 1 base at J, with 11 bases between. Looked up from germline, CDR1 is SGHDT and CDR2 is YYEEEE. There are 14 residues in the CDR3. CDR3 in amino acids: CASSRGTSQETQYF. The CDR3 DNA sequence: TGTGCCAGCAGCCGGGGGACATCCCAAGAGACCCAGTACTTC. The whole variable domain, remainder taken from reference TRBV5-6 and TRBJ2-5, is DAGVTQSPTHLIKTRGQQVTLRCSPKSGHDTVSWYQQALGQGPQFIFQYYEEEERQRGNFPDRFSGHQFPNYSSELNVNALLLGDSALYLCASSRGTSQETQYFGPGTRLLVL.

This chain joins TRBV7-3 and TRBJ2-7; the D gene is possibly TRBD2 (7 bases). Trimming pared 5 bases from V and 5 bases from J, leaving 19 bases between. Germline V gene sequence: CDR1 SGHTA, CDR2 FQGTGA. The CDR3 has 15 amino acids. In DNA, the CDR3 is TGTGCCAGCAGCGAAGGGGGGGCTGGGGGCCACGAGCAGTACTTC. Protein: CASSEGGAGGHEQYF. Complete variable domain (other parts from reference TRBV7-3 and TRBJ2-7): GAGVSQTPSNKVTEKGKYVELRCDPISGHTALYWYRQSLGQGPEFLIYFQGTGAADDSGLPNDRFFAVRPEGSVSTLKIQRTERGDSAVYLCASSEGGAGGHEQYFGPGTRLTVT.

This clone appeared a few times. The chain links TRBV19 to TRBJ2-6; 7 nucleotides align to TRBD1. The CDR3 contains 14 residues. CDR1 and CDR2 (germline): LNHDA, SQIVND (reference sequence). V lost 8 bases, J lost 0 bases, and 1 base stayed unmatched. CDR3 sequence (DNA): TGTGCCAGTTACAGGGGCTCTGGGGCCAACGTCCTGACTTTC. The encoded protein is CASYRGSGANVLTF.

The V gene is TRBV7-9, the J gene TRBJ2-3; 7 positions agree with TRBD2. The V gene end was trimmed by 5 bases and the J gene end by 2 bases; junction bases not matched to a gene: 4. CDR1 and CDR2 from the germline V gene are SEHNR and FQNEAQ (reference sequence). The CDR3 totals 14 residues. The DNA of the CDR3 is TGTGCCAGCAGCCTGGGACTAACCACAGATACGCAGTATTTT. Protein product: CASSLGLTTDTQYF. Supplemented by reference TRBV7-9 and TRBJ2-3, the full variable domain reads DTGVSQNPRHKITKRGQNVTFRCDPISEHNRLYWYRQTLGQGPEFLTYFQNEAQLEKSRLLSDRFSAERPKGSFSTLEIQRTEQGDSAMYLCASSLGLTTDTQYFGPGTRLTVL.

The chain combines TRBV5-1 with TRBJ2-1, with 8 nucleotides matching TRBD1. The J segment lost 3 bases and the V segment lost 4 bases, leaving 6 bases of the junction unmatched. The CDR3 has 15 amino acids. The V gene's germline CDR1 is SGHRS and CDR2 YFSETQ. The CDR3 nucleotides are TGCGCCAGCAGCACTTCAGGGGGCGACTACAATGAGCAGTTCTTC. This codes for CASSTSGGDYNEQFF. The variable domain in full, with the rest retrieved from reference TRBV5-1 and TRBJ2-1, is KAGVTQTPRYLIKTRGQQVTLSCSPISGHRSVSWYQQTPGQGLQFLFEYFSETQRNKGNFPGRFSGRQFSNSRSEMNVSTLELGDSALYLCASSTSGGDYNEQFFGPGTRLTVL.

In the case of this clone: In the same sample, other DNA sequences code for this CDR3. The chain has TRBV4-1 and TRBJ2-7; D unresolved. Germline values: CDR1 MGHRA, CDR2 YSYEKL. CDR3 size: 12 residues. The V end lost 0 bases, the J end lost 1 base, and 1 base lay between the germline ends. In nucleotides, the CDR3 is TGCGCCAGCAGCCAAGATTCCTACGAGCAGTACTTC. Translation gives CASSQDSYEQYF.

This rearrangement joins TRBV11-2 to TRBJ1-5; D gene ambiguous. CDR1 is SGHAT, CDR2 FQNNGV, per germline. The CDR3 is 12 amino acids. With 0 bases removed from V and 3 bases from J, the gap between germline ends came to 0 bases. The CDR3 sequence: CASSLDNQPQHF. CDR3 nucleotide sequence: TGTGCCAGCAGCTTAGACAATCAGCCCCAGCATTTT.